Below, one T cell receptor (beta chain) is given with its context. TCRdb's table, derived via immunoSEQ multiplex PCR, lists solely in-frame clones and lacks some. The table lists tens of thousands of clones, less than 90% of them singletons. Germline assignment: CDR1 PRHDT and CDR2 FYEKMQ (reference sequence). V lost 0 bases and J lost 3, with 12 bases in between. The CDR3 covers 15 residues. These data originate in a study of T cell clones after liver transplantation. This sequence joins TRBV13 and TRBJ2-7; tentative D call: TRBD2 (5 bases). Sample: CD8+ T cells from blood, taken 12 months after liver transplant. The clonotype was recovered from a human patient who received a liver transplant. Some T cells may be graft donor cells. The CDR3 nucleotides read TGTGCCAGCAGCTTAGGCAGTTGGGCGGGCTACGAGCAGTACTTC. It yields the protein CASSLGSWAGYEQYF.